Shown below are 17 T cell receptor beta chains from a single sample sequenced in a study of blood T cell repertoires in COVID-19. The assay was immunoSEQ multiplex PCR, and TCRdb's table has in-frame clones only and misses some. The sample includes 220,000 or so clones, about nine tenths seen only once; the top ten take around 6.5%. Sequences were obtained from peripheral blood. The receptors derive from a man aged 55 to 69 who had recovered from COVID-19.

This clone was found once. This chain links TRBV19 with TRBJ2-3, with 8 positions matching TRBD1. The CDR3 length is 14 residues. The V segment lost 7 bases and the J segment 1 base; nucleotides outside the gene matches: 4. Germline-derived CDR1 and CDR2 are LNHDA and SQIVND (reference sequence). CDR3: CASKGGQGTDTQYF. The CDR3 nucleotides read TGTGCCAGTAAGGGGGGACAGGGCACAGATACGCAGTATTTT.

This chain links TRBV19 with TRBJ2-5, with D perhaps TRBD2 (6 bases). Germline-derived CDR1 and CDR2 are LNHDA and SQIVND (reference sequence). The CDR3 contains 14 residues. The V end lost 7 bases, the J end lost 2 bases, and 14 bases lay between the germline ends. CDR3 DNA sequence: TGTGCCAGTAAGGAGCGAGGGAGGCAAGAGACCCAGTACTTC. This encodes CASKERGRQETQYF.

As DNA, the CDR3 is TGTGCCAGCAGCTTGGGGACAGGGATAGGGGGCTACACCTTC. It yields the protein CASSLGTGIGGYTF. J is TRBJ1-2 and V is TRBV5-5, with 8 bases aligning to TRBD1. The CDR3 totals 14 residues. The ends lost 0 bases at V and 8 bases at J; junction bases unmatched: 6. In germline, CDR1 is SGHKS, CDR2 YYEKEE (reference sequence).

This rearrangement joins TRBV19 to TRBJ2-7; 12 positions agree with TRBD1. CDR1 is LNHDA and CDR2 is SQIVND in the germline V gene (reference sequence). The CDR3 consists of 16 residues. Trimming at V came to 5 bases and at J to 3 bases, leaving 8 bases not matched to a gene. This chain's CDR3 is CASSPLGQGANYEQYF. CDR3 DNA: TGTGCCAGTAGTCCCCTGGGACAGGGGGCGAACTACGAGCAGTACTTC. The variable domain in full, completed from reference TRBV19 and TRBJ2-7, reads DGGITQSPKYLFRKEGQNVTLSCEQNLNHDAMYWYRQDPGQGLRLIYYSQIVNDFQKGDIAEGYSVSREKKESFPLTVTSAQKNPTAFYLCASSPLGQGANYEQYFGPGTRLTVT.

The rearrangement joins TRBV19 to TRBJ1-1; weak D call: TRBD1 (6 bases). The CDR3 sequence is 13 residues long. Germline values: CDR1 LNHDA, CDR2 SQIVND (reference sequence). V dropped 4 bases and J dropped 5 bases, with 11 bases sitting between them. This CDR3 reads CASSRGLRTEAFF. For the CDR3, the DNA is TGTGCCAGTAGTAGGGGGCTTCGGACTGAAGCTTTCTTT.

This clone showed up just once. The gene calls are TRBV4-3 and TRBJ2-2; D gene unclear. Germline V gene lookup returns CDR1 LGHNA and CDR2 YSLEER. The length of the CDR3 is 16 residues. Between the trimmed V and J ends, which lost 0 bases and 4 bases, there was a span of 12 bases. The CDR3 sequence is CASSQEAASRTGELFF. The CDR3 nucleotides are TGCGCCAGCAGCCAAGAGGCGGCTAGTCGCACCGGGGAGCTGTTTTTT.

This chain links TRBV5-6 with TRBJ1-3; TRBD1 is a possible D gene (5 bases). V lost 2 bases to trimming and J lost 0 bases, with 15 bases between them. Germline V gene lookup returns CDR1 SGHDT and CDR2 YYEEEE. The CDR3 has 17 amino acids. CDR3 sequence (DNA): TGTGCCAGCAGCTTACTTCGGCGGGGGTTCTCTGGAAACACCATATATTTT. Its translation: CASSLLRRGFSGNTIYF.

This clone was seen a handful of times. The chain has TRBV24-1 and TRBJ2-5; 7 bases fit TRBD1. CDR1 and CDR2 (germline): KGHDR, SFDVKD. V was pared by 7 bases and J by 4 bases, with 2 bases of the junction left unmatched. The CDR3 runs 12 residues. CDR3 DNA: TGTGCCACCAGGGGGGACAGAGAGACCCAGTACTTC. Amino acid sequence: CATRGDRETQYF.

The chain links TRBV7-9 to TRBJ2-2; possible D gene TRBD1, 5 bases. V was pared by 6 bases and J by 0 bases, with 11 bases between. The CDR3 consists of 15 residues. Germline CDR1 SEHNR, CDR2 FQNEAQ (reference sequence). In nucleotides, the CDR3 is TGTGCCAGCAGTCCAGGGTCACCGAACACCGGGGAGCTGTTTTTT. It codes for CASSPGSPNTGELFF. Complete variable domain (other parts from reference TRBV7-9 and TRBJ2-2): DTGVSQNPRHKITKRGQNVTFRCDPISEHNRLYWYRQTLGQGPEFLTYFQNEAQLEKSRLLSDRFSAERPKGSFSTLEIQRTEQGDSAMYLCASSPGSPNTGELFFGEGSRLTVL.

The chain uses TRBV28 and TRBJ2-3; TRBD2 agrees at 7 bases. Germline CDR1 is MDHEN and CDR2 is SYDVKM. V lost 2 bases to trimming and J lost 4 bases; unmatched junction nucleotides: 9. The CDR3 length is 16 residues. The CDR3 reads CASSLIGGSNADTQYF. In DNA form, the CDR3 reads TGTGCCAGCAGTTTAATAGGCGGGAGTAATGCAGATACGCAGTATTTT.

V is TRBV3-1 (or the pseudogene TRBV3-2) and J is TRBJ2-7; 12 positions agree with TRBD2. Trimming took 8 bases from V and 4 from J; bases not matched to a gene: 6. CDR3 size: 14 residues. Germline V gives CDR1 LGHDT, CDR2 YNNKEL (reference sequence). The CDR3 DNA reads as TGTGCCAGCGCCTCGACTAGCGGGAGATACGAGCAGTACTTC. The encoded protein is CASASTSGRYEQYF.

The chain combines TRBV2 with TRBJ1-6; D possibly corresponds to TRBD1 (5 bases). V shed 3 bases and J shed 1 base, with 7 bases lying between them. Per the germline V gene, CDR1 is SNHLY and CDR2 is FYNNEI. The CDR3 is 15 amino acids. The CDR3 loop reads CASSDGGSYNSPLHF. CDR3 bases: TGTGCCAGCAGTGATGGGGGGTCCTATAATTCACCCCTCCACTTT.

This chain links TRBV19 with TRBJ2-7, with D possibly being TRBD2 (5 bases). Germline values: CDR1 LNHDA, CDR2 SQIVND (reference sequence). This CDR3 region has 14 residues. V lost 0 bases, J lost 4 bases, and 10 bases lay in between. The CDR3 sequence is CASSIDFSGYEQYF. CDR3 in DNA: TGTGCCAGTAGTATAGATTTTTCGGGGTACGAGCAGTACTTC.

The rearrangement uses TRBV7-2 and TRBJ1-5; 7 bases are a match to TRBD1. Germline lookup yields CDR1 SGHTA and CDR2 FQGNSA. With 0 bases clipped from V and 3 bases from J, the junction kept 2 bases outside the gene matches. The CDR3 runs to 15 residues. CDR3 loop: CASSLAGQINQPQHF. In DNA, the CDR3 is TGTGCCAGCAGCTTAGCGGGACAGATCAATCAGCCCCAGCATTTT.

This clone was counted once. The V and J genes are TRBV6-1 and TRBJ2-1, with 9 bases aligning to TRBD2. The CDR3 extends over 15 amino acids. CDR1 is MNHNS and CDR2 is SASEGT in the germline V gene. V gave up 2 bases and J gave up 2 bases; unmatched junction bases: 1. The CDR3 DNA is TGTGCCAGCAGTGAACGGACTAGCGCCTACAATGAGCAGTTCTTC. Translation: CASSERTSAYNEQFF.

The gene calls are TRBV5-1 and TRBJ1-5; D is undetermined. The CDR3 totals 13 residues. Trimming removed 1 base from V and 5 bases from J, with 7 bases in between. CDR1 is SGHRS and CDR2 is YFSETQ in the germline V gene. CDR3 region: CASSLNGDQPQHF. CDR3 coding DNA: TGCGCCAGCAGCTTGAACGGGGATCAGCCCCAGCATTTT.

The genes are TRBV7-6 and TRBJ1-5; D is possibly TRBD1 (6 bases). V was trimmed by 5 bases and J by 3 bases, leaving 14 bases between them. The CDR3 length is 15 residues. In germline, CDR1 is SGHVS, CDR2 FNYEAQ. This CDR3 is CASSLEGGVNQPQHF. The CDR3 DNA sequence: TGTGCCAGCAGCCTCGAGGGGGGGGTCAATCAGCCCCAGCATTTT. Filled out from reference TRBV7-6 and TRBJ1-5, the complete variable domain reads GAGVSQSPRYKVTKRGQDVALRCDPISGHVSLYWYRQALGQGPEFLTYFNYEAQQDKSGLPNDRFSAERPEGSISTLTIQRTEQRDSAMYRCASSLEGGVNQPQHFGDGTRLSIL.